This T cell receptor (beta chain) came from a study of T cell changes during pregnancy in multiple sclerosis. Clones were read by immunoSEQ multiplex PCR, and TCRdb kept only the in-frame ones, dropping some. This sample carries about 75,000 clones, approximately 93% of them seen once, and the ten largest clones take over 0.12%. Germline CDR1 reads MDHEN; CDR2 reads SYDVKM. Deletions cut 2 bases from V and 2 bases from J, with 10 bases between. This CDR3 has 14 residues. Source: CD4+ T cells from peripheral blood mononuclear cells, taken after pregnancy. This chain connects TRBV28 to TRBJ2-7; D gene uncertain. The source is a female donor with multiple sclerosis, enrolled in a pregnancy study. The CDR3 loop reads CASSLGLKTYEQYF. The CDR3 DNA follows: TGTGCCAGCAGTTTAGGGCTGAAGACCTACGAGCAGTACTTC.